The clone carrying this T cell receptor beta chain occurred once. The sample comes from a study of blood T cell repertoires in COVID-19. Turning to the study itself: The origin of the acute and convalescent COVID-19 samples was the United States, Italy and Spain. T cells, B-cell-depleted T cells, or PBMCs supplied cDNA or gDNA.

Source study methods: Cell counts per sample came from amplifying reference gene primers. Produced via immunoSEQ multiplex PCR; TCRdb's table is partial and in-frame only. V, J and clone size are those of that table, while D and trimming were read from the DNA. The table has 200,000 to 250,000 clones, roughly four fifths seen once. Enrolment of Seattle patients took place during active infection, and they were followed longitudinally. The sequencing sample was made of peripheral blood. The source is a woman aged 65 to 85 with COVID-19, enrolled during active disease.

CDR3 nucleotide sequence: TGTGCCAGTAGTATCGGGGGGGCCGGGGGTCAGCCCCAGCATTTT. Its protein is CASSIGGAGGQPQHF. The chain recombines TRBV19 with TRBJ1-5, with D maybe TRBD1 (6 bases). The CDR3 is 15 residues long. Deletions cut 3 bases from V and 6 bases from J, with 15 bases between. CDR1 and CDR2 from the germline V gene are LNHDA and SQIVND (reference sequence).